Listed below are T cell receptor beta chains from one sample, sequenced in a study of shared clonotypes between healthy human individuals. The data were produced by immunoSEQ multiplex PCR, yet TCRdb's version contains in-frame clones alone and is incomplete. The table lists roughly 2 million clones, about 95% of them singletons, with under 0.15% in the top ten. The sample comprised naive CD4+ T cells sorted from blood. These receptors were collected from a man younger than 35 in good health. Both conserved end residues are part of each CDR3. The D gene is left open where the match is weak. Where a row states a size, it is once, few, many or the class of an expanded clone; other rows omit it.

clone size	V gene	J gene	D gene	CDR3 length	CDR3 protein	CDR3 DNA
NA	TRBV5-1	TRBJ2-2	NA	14	CASSPPGLTGELFF	TGCGCCAGCAGCCCCCCAGGCCTCACCGGGGAGCTGTTTTTT
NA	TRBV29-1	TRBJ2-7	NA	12	CSVEAGSYEQYF	TGCAGCGTTGAAGCGGGGTCCTACGAGCAGTACTTC
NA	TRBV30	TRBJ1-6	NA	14	CASQRATSNSPLHF	TGTGCCTCTCAGAGGGCCACTTCCAATTCACCCCTCCACTTT
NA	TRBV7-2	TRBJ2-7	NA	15	CASSASRDPPHEQYF	TGTGCCAGCAGCGCATCCCGGGACCCGCCTCACGAGCAGTACTTC
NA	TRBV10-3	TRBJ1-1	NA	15	CAISESGAGVTEAFF	TGTGCCATCAGTGAGTCAGGTGCGGGGGTGACTGAAGCTTTCTTT
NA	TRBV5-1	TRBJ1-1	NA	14	CASSGGPLNTEAFF	TGCGCCAGCAGCGGCGGACCTTTGAACACTGAAGCTTTCTTT
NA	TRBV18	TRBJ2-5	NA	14	CASSPRRLAETQYF	TGTGCCAGCTCACCAAGAAGGCTCGCAGAGACCCAGTACTTC
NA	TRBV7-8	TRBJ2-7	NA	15	CASSLERGAAYEQYF	TGTGCCAGCAGCTTAGAACGCGGGGCCGCCTACGAGCAGTACTTC
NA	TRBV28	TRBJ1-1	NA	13	CASSFQRNTEAFF	TGTGCCAGCAGTTTCCAGCGGAACACTGAAGCTTTCTTT
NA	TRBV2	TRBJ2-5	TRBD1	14	CASEWDRAQETQYF	TGTGCCAGCGAATGGGACAGGGCCCAAGAGACCCAGTACTTC
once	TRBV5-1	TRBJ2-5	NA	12	CASSLGMETQYF	TGCGCCAGCAGCTTGGGTATGGAGACCCAGTACTTC
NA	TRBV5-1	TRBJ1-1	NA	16	CASSLVGGSPDTEAFF	TGCGCCAGCAGCTTGGTGGGGGGTTCACCGGACACTGAAGCTTTCTTT
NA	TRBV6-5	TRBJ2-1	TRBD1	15	CASSSGTEFYNEQFF	TGTGCCAGCAGTTCCGGGACAGAGTTCTACAATGAGCAGTTCTTC
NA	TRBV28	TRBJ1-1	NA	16	CASSPPQLPTDTEAFF	TGTGCCAGCAGCCCTCCCCAATTACCGACGGACACTGAAGCTTTCTTT
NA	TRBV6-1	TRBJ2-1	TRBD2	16	CASSVATDGRVSGQFF	TGTGCCAGCAGTGTGGCCACCGACGGGAGGGTCTCGGGGCAGTTCTTC
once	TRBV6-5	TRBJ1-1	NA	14	CASKWDGLNTEAFF	TGTGCCAGCAAATGGGACGGCCTGAACACTGAAGCTTTCTTT
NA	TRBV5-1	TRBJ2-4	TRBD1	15	CASSLADRERNIQYF	TGCGCCAGCAGCTTGGCGGACAGGGAGAGAAACATTCAGTACTTC
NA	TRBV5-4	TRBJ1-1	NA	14	CASRLTLQGPEAFF	TGTGCCAGCAGACTCACGCTCCAGGGACCTGAAGCTTTCTTT
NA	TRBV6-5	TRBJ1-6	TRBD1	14	CASRRDSLGSPLHF	TGTGCCAGCAGACGGGACAGTCTGGGTTCACCCCTCCACTTT
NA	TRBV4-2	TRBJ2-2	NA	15	CASSQDFPSTGELFF	TGTGCCAGCAGCCAAGATTTTCCGAGCACCGGGGAGCTGTTTTTT
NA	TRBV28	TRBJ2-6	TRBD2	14	CATRAGNGANVLTF	TGTGCCACCCGAGCGGGAAATGGGGCCAACGTCCTGACTTTC
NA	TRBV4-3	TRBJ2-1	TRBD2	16	CASSHPGLAAYNEQFF	TGCGCCAGCAGCCACCCGGGACTAGCGGCTTACAATGAGCAGTTCTTC
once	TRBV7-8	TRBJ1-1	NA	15	CASSLMRGHASGAFF	TGTGCCAGCAGCTTAATGAGGGGCCACGCTTCCGGAGCTTTCTTT
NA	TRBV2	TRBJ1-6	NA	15	CASSENRQYNSPLHF	TGTGCCAGCAGTGAAAATCGACAATATAATTCACCCCTCCACTTT
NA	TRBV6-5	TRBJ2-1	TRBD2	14	CASTRLAGGPAWVF	TGTGCCAGCACTAGACTAGCGGGAGGGCCGGCCTGGGTCTTC
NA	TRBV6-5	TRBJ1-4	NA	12	CASRRGREKLFF	TGTGCCAGCAGAAGGGGCAGAGAAAAACTGTTTTTT
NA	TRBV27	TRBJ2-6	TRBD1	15	CASSPGGSGANVLTF	TGTGCCAGCAGTCCAGGGGGCTCTGGGGCCAACGTCCTGACTTTC
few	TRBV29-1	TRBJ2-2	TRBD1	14	CSVVTGAGTGELFF	TGCAGCGTCGTCACAGGGGCGGGCACCGGGGAGCTGTTTTTT
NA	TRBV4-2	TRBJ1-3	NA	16	CASSQERQARGNTIYF	TGTGCCAGCAGCCAAGAAAGGCAGGCGAGAGGAAACACCATATATTTT
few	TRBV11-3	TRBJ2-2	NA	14	CASSLGQNTGELFF	TGTGCCAGCAGCTTAGGGCAGAACACCGGGGAGCTGTTTTTT
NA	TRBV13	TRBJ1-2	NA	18	CASSDARRLSEKTYGYTF	TGTGCCAGCAGTGATGCCCGAAGGCTGAGTGAAAAGACCTATGGCTACACCTTC
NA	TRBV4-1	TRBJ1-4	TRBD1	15	CASSHRQGSNEKLFF	TGCGCCAGCAGCCATAGACAGGGGTCTAATGAAAAACTGTTTTTT
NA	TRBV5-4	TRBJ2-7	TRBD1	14	CASSLAQGGYEQYF	TGTGCCAGCAGCTTGGCACAGGGGGGCTACGAGCAGTACTTC
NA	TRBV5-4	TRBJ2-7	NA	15	CASSLTGTGTYEQYF	TGTGCCAGCAGCTTAACCGGGACGGGGACCTACGAGCAGTACTTC
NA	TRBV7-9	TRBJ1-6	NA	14	CASSFTGEVSALHF	TGTGCCAGCAGCTTTACCGGGGAGGTTTCGGCCCTCCACTTT
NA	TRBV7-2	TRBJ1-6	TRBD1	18	CASSLVGQGSTYNSPLHF	TGTGCCAGCAGCTTAGTGGGACAGGGGAGCACCTATAATTCACCCCTCCACTTT
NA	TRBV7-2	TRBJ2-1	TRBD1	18	CASSLRRRTGGSYNEQFF	TGTGCCAGCAGCTTAAGGAGGCGGACAGGGGGATCCTACAATGAGCAGTTCTTC
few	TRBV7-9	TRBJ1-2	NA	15	CASSLMTVTLGGYTF	TGTGCCAGCAGCTTAATGACAGTAACCCTGGGAGGCTACACCTTC
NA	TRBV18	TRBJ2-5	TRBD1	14	CASSPPGGKETQYF	TGTGCCAGCTCACCCCCAGGGGGCAAAGAGACCCAGTACTTC
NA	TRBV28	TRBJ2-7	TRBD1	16	CASSLFVGTGAYEQYF	TGTGCCAGCAGTTTATTCGTAGGGACAGGGGCCTACGAGCAGTACTTC